This T cell receptor beta chain was sequenced in a study of identifying expanded T cells in peripheral blood. General study results and limits: Two-week clone count variance significantly increased as total template count grew.

Only in-frame clones appear in the TCRdb table, and some are missing; sequencing was by immunoSEQ multiplex PCR. Of under 100,000 clones in the sample, 80% to 90% were seen once. About this clone: Antigen unknown.

V gave up 1 base and J gave up 7 bases, with 16 bases separating them. Germline CDR1 and CDR2: SGHTA and FQGNSA. The CDR3 contains 16 residues. The chain joins TRBV7-2 to TRBJ1-4, with D uncertain. This TCR was recovered from a person between 18 and 70 years old in good health. The sample was blood. The CDR3 loop is CASSLVSAGFGEKLFF. The CDR3, as DNA: TGTGCCAGCAGCTTAGTTTCTGCAGGCTTTGGTGAAAAACTGTTTTTT.